Below, 5 T cell receptor beta chains from the same sample are listed, as sequenced in a study of blood T cell repertoires in COVID-19. Here immunoSEQ multiplex PCR was the method, and the copy in TCRdb shows in-frame clones only, minus some. In the table there are around 430,000 clones, just under 90% of which are singletons. Material: PBMCs or T cells enriched from blood (not recorded which). These receptors were collected from a woman aged 45-60 years who had recovered from COVID-19.

CDR3 sequence: CASSPTGNTEAFF. CDR3 nucleotides: TGTGCCAGCAGCCCAACAGGGAACACTGAAGCTTTCTTT. The chain couples TRBV3-1 (or the pseudogene TRBV3-2) to TRBJ1-1; tentative D call: TRBD1 (5 bases). V shed 4 bases and J shed 1 base, with 7 bases lying between them. Germline V gene sequence: CDR1 LGHDT, CDR2 YNNKEL (reference sequence). The CDR3 consists of 13 residues.

The chain is built from TRBV18 and TRBJ1-3; no definite D call. Between the trimmed V and J ends, which lost 0 bases and 3 bases, there was a span of 12 bases. The CDR3 spans 16 residues. From germline, CDR1 is KGHSH and CDR2 LQKENI. The CDR3 protein is CASSPPRRGFGNTIYF. CDR3 DNA sequence: TGTGCCAGCTCACCACCGCGCAGAGGATTTGGAAACACCATATATTTT.

The J gene is TRBJ1-3, the V gene TRBV30, with a tentative D call TRBD1 (5 bases). Germline V CDR1 and CDR2: GTSNPN, SVGIG (reference sequence). Trimming took off 1 base at V and 1 base at J, with 11 bases between the two ends. This CDR3 spans 15 amino acids. This CDR3 is CAWSARVGSGNTIYF. CDR3 DNA sequence: TGTGCCTGGAGTGCCAGGGTCGGATCTGGAAACACCATATATTTT.

V is TRBV6-5 and J is TRBJ1-1; the D gene is possibly TRBD1 (6 bases). This CDR3 has 15 residues. Germline CDR1 is MNHEY and CDR2 is SVGAGI. With 6 bases removed from V and 7 bases from J, the gap between germline ends came to 21 bases. The CDR3 loop is CASSHPGGGRDEAFF. In DNA, the CDR3 is TGTGCCAGCAGCCACCCGGGAGGGGGGCGGGATGAAGCTTTCTTT.

V usage is TRBV28 and J usage is TRBJ2-2, with D possibly being TRBD2 (7 bases). Trimming pared 7 bases from V and 4 bases from J, leaving 16 bases between. CDR1 and CDR2 from the germline V gene are MDHEN and SYDVKM. This CDR3 is 15 amino acids long. The DNA for the CDR3 is TGTGCCAGCAACCTGGGGGGGGCGGGCACCGGGGAGCTGTTTTTT. It encodes CASNLGGAGTGELFF.